The next 18 T cell receptor beta chains were all read from a single sample in a study of identical twins. TCRdb re-derived calls from the 5' RACE reads in MiXCR, one entry per CDR3 protein. The sample comprises over 550,000 distinct CDR3 sequences, around 7.5% of which are singletons, and 1.5% to 2% rests with the top ten. These records were also assigned to another study, of yellow fever vaccine responses in identical twins.

The source material was PBMCs. The receptor source for this set is a woman aged 18-29 years in good health.

This clonotype was seen repeatedly, ten times or more. The V and J genes are TRBV29-1 and TRBJ2-5; D gene ambiguous. Looked up from germline, CDR1 is SQVTM and CDR2 is ANQGSEA. The V end lost 3 bases, the J end lost 5 bases, and 13 bases lay between the germline ends. CDR3 length: 13 residues. CDR3 loop: CSVDLALGETQYF. CDR3 bases: TGCAGCGTTGATTTGGCGTTAGGGGAGACCCAGTACTTC. The whole variable domain, remainder taken from reference TRBV29-1 and TRBJ2-5, is SAVISQKPSRDICQRGTSLTIQCQVDSQVTMMFWYRQQPGQSLTLIATANQGSEATYESGFVIDKFPISRPNLTFSTLTVSNMSPEDSSIYLCSVDLALGETQYFGPGTRLLVL.

The chain uses TRBV29-1 and TRBJ2-5, with 11 bases aligning to TRBD2. With 2 bases clipped from V and 3 bases from J, the junction kept 5 bases outside the gene matches. Germline V lookup: CDR1 SQVTM, CDR2 ANQGSEA. The CDR3 runs 15 residues. The CDR3 nucleotides read TGCAGCGTTGAACGACTAGCGGGGCTTGAAGAGACCCAGTACTTC. Translated: CSVERLAGLEETQYF. Supplemented by reference TRBV29-1 and TRBJ2-5, the full variable domain reads SAVISQKPSRDICQRGTSLTIQCQVDSQVTMMFWYRQQPGQSLTLIATANQGSEATYESGFVIDKFPISRPNLTFSTLTVSNMSPEDSSIYLCSVERLAGLEETQYFGPGTRLLVL.

This clonotype was found many times. This chain uses TRBV29-1 with TRBJ2-7; TRBD1 is a possible D gene (5 bases). Germline CDR1 is SQVTM and CDR2 is ANQGSEA. The V end lost 4 bases, the J end lost 2 bases, and 9 bases lay between the germline ends. The CDR3 extends over 12 amino acids. The CDR3 DNA reads TGCAGCGTTGTGCAGGACACCTACGAGCAGTACTTC. It encodes CSVVQDTYEQYF.

This clonotype was seen repeatedly, ten times or more. The chain uses TRBV19 and TRBJ2-7, with 12 bases fitting TRBD1. CDR1 and CDR2 (germline): LNHDA, SQIVND (reference sequence). Trimming took 2 bases from V and 4 from J; bases not matched to a gene: 3. The CDR3 is 15 amino acids. The chain's CDR3 is CASSIPGQGAYEQYF. CDR3 DNA: TGTGCCAGTAGTATACCGGGACAGGGGGCTTACGAGCAGTACTTC.

CDR3 nucleotides: TGTGCCAGCAGTTTCCCCGGACTAGCCTCTTCCTACAATGAGCAGTTCTTC. This sequence encodes CASSFPGLASSYNEQFF. The chain has TRBV28 and TRBJ2-1, with TRBD2 identical over 8 bases. Unmatched junction bases numbered 8, after V lost 3 bases and J lost 1 base. Germline assignment: CDR1 MDHEN and CDR2 SYDVKM. The CDR3 runs 17 residues.

V usage is TRBV11-1 and J usage is TRBJ2-3; 12 nucleotides line up with TRBD2. Trimming removed 2 bases from V and 1 base from J; junction bases left unmatched: 7. This CDR3 is built from 18 residues. Germline V gene sequence: CDR1 SGHAT, CDR2 FQDESV (reference sequence). The CDR3 here is CASSLQGLAGPGTDTQYF. Written as DNA, the CDR3 is TGTGCCAGCAGCTTACAGGGACTAGCGGGCCCTGGCACAGATACGCAGTATTTT.

The chain has TRBV7-3 and TRBJ2-1; D gene ambiguous. Trimming took 6 bases from V and 4 from J, leaving 16 bases between them. Germline-derived CDR1 and CDR2 are SGHTA and FQGTGA. This CDR3 has 15 residues. The CDR3: CASSQGTARYNEQFF. DNA for the CDR3: TGTGCCAGCAGTCAAGGAACGGCCAGATACAATGAGCAGTTCTTC. Combining the CDR3 with reference TRBV7-3 and TRBJ2-1 gives the whole variable domain GAGVSQTPSNKVTEKGKYVELRCDPISGHTALYWYRQSLGQGPEFLIYFQGTGAADDSGLPNDRFFAVRPEGSVSTLKIQRTERGDSAVYLCASSQGTARYNEQFFGPGTRLTVL.

This clonotype was recorded many times. This chain links TRBV5-1 with TRBJ2-1; 10 nucleotides align to TRBD1. Germline CDR1 SGHRS, CDR2 YFSETQ. The CDR3 has 15 residues. With V trimmed by 4 bases and J by 8 bases, 9 bases remained unmatched. The CDR3 region is CASSRPGTGDYEQFF. The CDR3 coding sequence is TGCGCCAGCAGCCGCCCTGGGACAGGGGACTATGAGCAGTTCTTC. Complete variable domain (other parts from reference TRBV5-1 and TRBJ2-1): KAGVTQTPRYLIKTRGQQVTLSCSPISGHRSVSWYQQTPGQGLQFLFEYFSETQRNKGNFPGRFSGRQFSNSRSEMNVSTLELGDSALYLCASSRPGTGDYEQFFGPGTRLTVL.

The chain is built from TRBV7-2 and TRBJ1-1; D call uncertain. The V end lost 3 bases, the J end lost 2 bases, and 13 bases lay between the germline ends. The V gene's germline CDR1 is SGHTA and CDR2 FQGNSA. The CDR3 length is 15 residues. CDR3: CASSFEVGINTEAFF. For the CDR3, the DNA is TGTGCCAGCAGCTTTGAGGTTGGGATTAACACTGAAGCTTTCTTT.

This clonotype came up many times. This chain uses TRBV7-8 with TRBJ2-2; 12 bases match TRBD2. Germline CDR1 and CDR2: SGHVS and FQNEAQ. CDR3 length: 18 amino acids. After removal of 7 bases from V and 5 bases from J, the junction contained 14 bases not matched to a gene. The CDR3 nucleotides read TGTGCCAGCACCCTCCGACCGCTAGCGGGGGGGCTGACCGGGGAGCTGTTTTTT. Encoded protein: CASTLRPLAGGLTGELFF.

This clonotype appeared many times. The chain is built from TRBV7-2 and TRBJ1-2; unclear D gene. V was clipped by 5 bases and J by 4 bases, with 11 bases between them. This CDR3 is 13 amino acids long. CDR1 and CDR2 from the germline V gene are SGHTA and FQGNSA. CDR3 coding DNA: TGTGCCAGCAGCCCCCCCTCCGCCTATGGCTACACCTTC. This gives the protein CASSPPSAYGYTF.

This clonotype was observed at least ten times. The chain is built from TRBV12-3 or TRBV12-4 and TRBJ2-5; D call uncertain. CDR3 length: 12 amino acids. V was trimmed by 3 bases and J by 5 bases, leaving 7 bases between them. CDR3 region: CASSFFAETQYF. Written as DNA, the CDR3 is TGTGCCAGCAGTTTTTTTGCGGAGACCCAGTACTTC.

This clonotype was counted ten times or more. The rearrangement joins TRBV20-1 to TRBJ2-1; 8 nucleotides match TRBD2. The V gene's germline CDR1 is DFQATT and CDR2 SNEGSKA (reference sequence). CDR3 length: 15 amino acids. Trimming cost V 0 bases and J 8 bases; bases outside gene matches: 9. CDR3 sequence: CSARDLAGPPHEQFF. The CDR3 DNA sequence: TGCAGTGCTAGAGATCTAGCGGGTCCCCCCCATGAGCAGTTCTTC.

This clonotype was observed a handful of times. CDR3 loop: CASERGTEAFF. The CDR3 DNA follows: TGTGCCAGTGAAAGGGGCACTGAAGCTTTCTTT. The rearrangement links TRBV27 to TRBJ1-1; weak D call: TRBD1 (5 bases). CDR1 and CDR2 from the germline V gene are MNHEY and SMNVEV (reference sequence). The germline V and J ends were trimmed by 9 bases and 4 bases, with 9 bases remaining between them. There are 11 residues in the CDR3.

Many counts were recorded for this clonotype. This chain links TRBV6-5 with TRBJ2-1, with TRBD2 identical over 8 bases. The CDR3 has 14 residues. Germline-derived CDR1 and CDR2 are MNHEY and SVGAGI. V shed 5 bases, J shed 5 bases, and the junction held 5 bases outside the gene matches. The CDR3 is CASSNGGANNEQFF. As DNA, the CDR3 is TGTGCCAGCAGTAACGGGGGGGCTAACAATGAGCAGTTCTTC.

CDR3 residues: CASSTGTGQGTQYF. In DNA form, the CDR3 reads TGTGCCAGCAGCACCGGGACAGGGCAAGGCACGCAGTATTTT. J is TRBJ2-3 and V is TRBV7-7; TRBD1 matches at 9 bases. Germline CDR1 and CDR2: SSHAT and FNYEAQ (reference sequence). The CDR3 loop spans 14 amino acids. Trimming removed 5 bases from V and 9 bases from J; junction bases left unmatched: 9.

In this sample, this clonotype turned up a few times. The rearrangement uses TRBV12-3 or TRBV12-4 and TRBJ2-7; 9 nucleotides agree with TRBD2. The CDR3 consists of 15 residues. V shed 5 bases, J shed 3 bases, and the junction held 8 bases outside the gene matches. The CDR3 region has the DNA TGTGCCAGCAGTCCGGATAGCGGGAGAATCTACGAGCAGTACTTC. Translated, it gives CASSPDSGRIYEQYF.

Only a few counts were recorded for this clonotype. The rearrangement uses TRBV10-3 and TRBJ2-1; D is possibly TRBD2 (6 bases). Trimming removed 8 bases at V and 0 bases at J, with 14 bases between. The length of the CDR3 is 15 residues. Germline V gene data show CDR1 as ENHRY and CDR2 as SYGVKD. DNA of the CDR3: TGTGCCATCGGGACCGGGGGACTCTCCTACAATGAGCAGTTCTTC. Translation: CAIGTGGLSYNEQFF.